This T cell receptor beta chain was identified in a study of response to subunit inactivated influenza vaccine. The CDR3 runs 14 residues. Trimming pared 3 bases from V and 4 bases from J, leaving 14 bases between. Germline V gene sequence: CDR1 DFQATT, CDR2 SNEGSKA (reference sequence). About this clonotype itself: Its antigen is undetermined.

The study, taken as a whole, reports: It was the authors' suggestion that each seasonal influenza vaccination recruits few new T cells.

From the RT-PCR reads, TCRdb called clonotypes with MiXCR, one entry per CDR3 protein. The data hold approximately 680,000 distinct CDR3 sequences, with 15% to 17% observed a single time. The rearrangement links TRBV20-1 to TRBJ2-3; perhaps TRBD1 as D (6 bases). The specimen was PBMCs from blood, collected roughly 12 days after vaccination. This clonotype was obtained from a man in his fifties or sixties who received an inactivated influenza vaccine. In nucleotides, the CDR3 is TGCAGTGCTAGTAGGGGGAGAGTGGCAGATACGCAGTATTTT. Translation gives CSASRGRVADTQYF.